The sample holds many counts of the clone carrying this T cell receptor beta chain. What it binds is not known. Scientists made TCR beta libraries using quantitative 5'-RACE with molecular barcodes. From the 5' RACE reads, TCRdb called clonotypes with MiXCR, one entry per CDR3 protein. The repertoire has 210,000 or so distinct CDR3 sequences, about 26% of them found once; the top ten carry 5% to 7.5%. The CDR3 covers 17 residues. Per the germline V gene, CDR1 is LGHNA and CDR2 is YNFKEQ. Unmatched junction bases numbered 5, after V lost 1 base and J lost 4 bases. This sample is drawn from a study of CD8 T cells in ankylosing spondylitis. Study-wide results and caveats: A TCR beta motif of under 10 highly homologous variants seemed to mark ankylosing spondylitis blood. Several of the motif variants were reported before in synovial fluid and blood from reactive arthritis. Disease-linked clones reportedly concentrated significantly in matched ankylosing spondylitis synovial fluid.

The TCR originated in a male donor with ankylosing spondylitis or in good health (not recorded which). Sequences were obtained from blood, either unsorted or a sorted T cell fraction (not recorded which). The chain is built from TRBV4-2 and TRBJ2-3; TRBD2 matches at 13 bases. The CDR3 DNA reads as TGTGCCAGCAGCCAAGCACTAGCGGGAGGGCCGGCAGATACGCAGTATTTT. It translates to CASSQALAGGPADTQYF.